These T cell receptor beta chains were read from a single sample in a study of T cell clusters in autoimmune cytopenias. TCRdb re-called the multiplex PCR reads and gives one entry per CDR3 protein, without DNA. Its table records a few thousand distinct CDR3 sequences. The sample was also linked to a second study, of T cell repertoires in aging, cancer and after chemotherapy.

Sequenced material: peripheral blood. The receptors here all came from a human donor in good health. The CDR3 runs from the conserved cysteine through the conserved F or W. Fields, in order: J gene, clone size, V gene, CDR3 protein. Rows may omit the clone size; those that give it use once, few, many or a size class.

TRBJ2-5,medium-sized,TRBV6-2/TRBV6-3,CASSSSLGLAETQYF
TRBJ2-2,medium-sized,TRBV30,CAWRDTGELFF
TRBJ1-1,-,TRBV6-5,CASSYRGHEAFF
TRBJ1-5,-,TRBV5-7,CASSLLWTYSNQPQHF
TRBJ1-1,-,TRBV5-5,CASSRGPISNTEAFF
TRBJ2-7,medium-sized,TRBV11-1,CASSLVSGSYEQYF
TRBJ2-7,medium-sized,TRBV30,CAWSGGVYEQYF
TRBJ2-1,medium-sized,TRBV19,CASSMREYGNEQFF
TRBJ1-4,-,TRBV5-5,CASSSPHTTTNEKLFF
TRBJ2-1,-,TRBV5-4,CASSLVGRVEQFF
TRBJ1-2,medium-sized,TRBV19,CASSIVTPRGGYTF
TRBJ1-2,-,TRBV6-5,CASRPGQSTHYGYTF
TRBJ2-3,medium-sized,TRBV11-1,CASRLRTSGTGDDTQYF
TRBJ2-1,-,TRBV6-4,CASKRERGYNEQFF
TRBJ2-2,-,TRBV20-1,CSVSRGGRGSGELFF
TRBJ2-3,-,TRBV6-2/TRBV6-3,CASKEAGILGDTQYF
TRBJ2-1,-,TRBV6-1,CASKRLAGGDNEQFF
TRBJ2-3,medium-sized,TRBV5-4,CASSLGVTGGLGDTQYF
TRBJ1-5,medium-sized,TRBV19,CASKGWDRGINQPQHF
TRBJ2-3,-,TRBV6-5,CASRMKPGQLSTDTQYF
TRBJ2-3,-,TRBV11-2,CASSFFLGQGTDTQYF
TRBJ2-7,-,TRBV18,CASSPRQGGVYEQYF
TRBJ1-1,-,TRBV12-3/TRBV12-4,CASSWTGPNTEAFF
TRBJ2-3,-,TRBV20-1,CSARSQTGTDTQYF
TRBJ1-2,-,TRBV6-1,CASSRGHLANYGYTF
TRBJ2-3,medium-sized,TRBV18,CASSRGASTDTQYF
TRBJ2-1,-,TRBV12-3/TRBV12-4,CASSSGSAYNEQFF
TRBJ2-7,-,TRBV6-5,CASNPTAGPYEQYF
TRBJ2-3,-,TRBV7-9,CASSPDEAQNTQYF
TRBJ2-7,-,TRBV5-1,CASSLDSPSEQYF
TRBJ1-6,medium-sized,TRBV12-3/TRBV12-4,CASSFSNSPLHF
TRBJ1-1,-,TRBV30,CAWRRNRRGTEAFF
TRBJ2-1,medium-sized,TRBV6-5,CASRPFLGGAEQFF
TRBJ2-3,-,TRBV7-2,CASSLDLAGGAFGTQYF
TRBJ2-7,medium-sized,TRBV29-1,CSVLAGTSYEQYF
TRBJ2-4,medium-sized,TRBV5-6,CASSLGGGGAYIQYF
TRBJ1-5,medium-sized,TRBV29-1,CSVGQGARQPQHF
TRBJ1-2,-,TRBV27,CASSLSGQGGVRFYGYTF